Presented here are 5 T cell receptor beta chains from one specimen sequenced in a study of graft-versus-host responses after intestinal transplantation. Repertoires were generated with immunoSEQ multiplex PCR, while TCRdb's copy carries only in-frame clones and drops some. The sample has roughly 64,000 clones, 85% to 95% seen once. The antigens for these receptors are not known. The sample consisted of unstimulated CD8+ T cells sorted from spleen or lymph node cells, taken before transplant. The receptors derive from a human donor who was the organ donor for an intestinal transplant.

The chain is built from TRBV6-1 and TRBJ2-5; tentatively, D is TRBD1 (6 bases). With the DNA end fitting TRBJ2-7 better, the J assignment may be wrong. Germline CDR1 is MNHNS and CDR2 is SASEGT. The CDR3 has 14 residues. CDR3 in DNA: TGTGCCAGCAGCGAAAGACAGGTCACCTACGAGCAGTACTTC. As protein: CASSERQVTYEQYF.

The rearrangement uses TRBV19 and TRBJ2-7, with a tentative D call TRBD1 (7 bases). CDR1 and CDR2 (germline): LNHDA, SQIVND (reference sequence). The V end lost 5 bases, the J end lost 6 bases, and 14 bases lay between the germline ends. CDR3 length: 13 amino acids. The CDR3 DNA reads as TGTGCCAGTAGTGGTCAGGGGGGTGTCGAGCAGTACTTC. Protein: CASSGQGGVEQYF.

About this clone itself: At one boundary the junction diverges from the germline segment, which might be a read error. The rearrangement links TRBV15 to TRBJ2-1; TRBD2 matches 7 bases. Germline V gene sequence: CDR1 LNHNV, CDR2 YYDKDF (reference sequence). The CDR3 contains 15 residues. The CDR3 nucleotides read TGTGCCACCAGCAGAGAAGCGGGGACCTACGATGAGCAGTTCTTC. It is translated as CATSREAGTYDEQFF.

The rearrangement uses TRBV2 and TRBJ2-2; 9 positions agree with TRBD2. Germline V gene sequence: CDR1 SNHLY, CDR2 FYNNEI. The CDR3 extends over 17 amino acids. The trim removed 7 bases at V and 5 bases at J, leaving 14 bases unmatched. CDR3 in DNA: TGTGCCAGCATGGGTCTAGCGGGAAGACTGCCGACCGGGGAGCTGTTTTTT. It codes for CASMGLAGRLPTGELFF.

The CDR3 loop reads CAWTEPHRTGYYGYTF. CDR3 in DNA: TGTGCCTGGACAGAACCCCATCGGACAGGTTACTATGGCTACACCTTC. The V gene is TRBV30, the J gene TRBJ1-2; 7 bases align to TRBD1. Per germline, CDR1 GTSNPN and CDR2 SVGIG (reference sequence). With V trimmed by 4 bases and J by 3 bases, 14 bases remained unmatched. CDR3 length: 16 amino acids.